This T cell receptor (beta chain) emerged from a study of T cell responses to AZD1222 COVID-19 vaccine. The germline V gene has CDR1 LGHNA and CDR2 YSLEER. The CDR3 is 14 amino acids. V lost 0 bases and J 4 bases, leaving 9 bases between the germline ends. Overall study results and limits: An increase in Spike-specific TCR breadth and depth was observed after two AZD1222 doses.

Note on this clone: Its antigen is unidentified.

Libraries were prepared by immunoSEQ multiplex PCR; TCRdb keeps only in-frame clonotypes and omits some of them. The data contain 85,000 to 110,000 clones, 90% of them singletons. The sample here was peripheral blood, taken on day 0 of AZD1222 vaccination. This receptor was taken from an adult in good health. The gene calls are TRBV4-3 and TRBJ1-2; D is possibly TRBD1 (5 bases). The CDR3 DNA reads TGCGCCAGCAGCCAAGATTTAGGGGCCTATGGCTACACCTTC. Residues: CASSQDLGAYGYTF.